Sequencing of this TCR beta chain was carried out in a study of shared clonotypes between healthy human individuals (dated by TCRdb to about 2020). Study-wide context: Three men and two women, aged 18 to 49 years, made up the cohort. Per donor, three plates each were used for CD4 naive and CD4 memory, two for CD8 naive, and one for CD8 memory. Blood TCR repertoires of roughly 5 healthy adults were deeply sequenced to estimate repertoire size and the extent of clonotype sharing between individuals. To increase sequencing depth and limit assay-specific biases, different laboratories used diverse techniques to prepare libraries and sequence TCR repertoires. Between about 0.8 and 9 billion PBMCs per donor were obtained by leukapheresis.

The germline V gene encodes CDR1 ENHRY and CDR2 SYGVKD. V is shortened by 0 bases, J by 0 bases, and the region joining them spans 9 bases. Inclusive of the bounding cysteine and phenylalanine, the CDR3 is 16 residues long. Solely the CDR3 DNA is kept, with 48 bases framed from the first base. Remarks on this clone: Its antigen remains undetermined. No base-level quality is on record; no much larger clone is a single base apart.

Healthy HIV-negative adults with no recently reported acute infections or vaccinations were included as donors. Every donor was a Caucasian adult living in Nashville, Tennessee, USA. Magnetic negative selection was used to enrich CD4+ T cells, after which naive cells were positively selected on CD45RA and the negative fraction became the memory subset. Blood was collected by leukapheresis, and PBMCs were isolated by Ficoll-Histopaque density gradient centrifugation and then cryopreserved in liquid nitrogen vapor phase. Analytical flow cytometry was used to check the purity and quantity of every magnetically sorted T cell population. Genomic DNA was isolated from each sorted fraction and quantified by UV absorbance on a Nanodrop 2000c. What the study reported, not specific to this receptor: Larger estimated clonotype richness was generally found for naive subsets than for memory subsets. When several donors were compared, the shared fraction of clonotypes was about 5.4% for naive CD4, less than 4% for naive CD8, roughly 2.5% for memory CD4, and 0.35% to 0.5% for memory CD8. Based on pairwise subsampling, the degree of clonotype sharing among donors was expected to be affected by sequencing depth. Even with the large sequencing depth, rarefaction of the sorted-subset datasets indicated that sequencing was incomplete. Compared with non-shared clonotypes, the clonotypes found in all four sorted-subset donors had higher generation probabilities. Only blood was sampled, and tissue TCR repertoires likely differ from those in blood. Because the study included a small number of donors, the genetic and exposure-history diversity represented was limited.

Using the deep immunoSEQ assay, multiplex PCR amplified TCR CDR3 regions from genomic DNA. Extracted genomic DNA from each cell subset was spread evenly across all wells of several immunoSEQ 96-well plates, with each plate serving as a replicate. For sorted subsets, each replicate PCR was loaded with around 200 ng genomic DNA, equivalent to 30,000 or so T cell genomes. The purified libraries were quantified using a Qubit 3.0 fluorometer, sized with a Bioanalyzer 2100, and then quantified again using the KAPA Library Quantification kit. A separate single-read 150-cycle Illumina NextSeq 550 flow cell was used to sequence each immunoSEQ 96-well plate. Per the source publication's procedure: Because only junctional sequences without quality scores were contained in the immunoSEQ output, filtering matching that applied to full-length reads could not be performed. Sequences were annotated with PyIR, a Python wrapper for IgBLAST v1.9, and V/J genes and CDR3 were assigned using IMGT germline references. Reads were removed for weak V/J assignments (E-value above 1e-6), missing CDR3, stop codons, out-of-frame junctions, or ambiguous translated residues. V3J clonotypes were defined as sequences sharing an identical inferred V gene, J gene, and CDR3 amino acid sequence. To compute the percentage overlap between repertoires, the number of shared unique clonotypes was divided by the size of the smaller repertoire. Repertoire richness was assessed with RTK rarefaction, the Chao1 estimator, and Recon v2.1 estimates of unobserved clonotypes. Generation probabilities for all TCRbeta clonotypes obtained by the gDNA method from a handful of donors were computed using OLGA. TCRdb took this table from immuneACCESS and kept in-frame rearrangements with V and J called. Such tables lack part of the clones; where checked against another copy, unresolved V genes explain under half of the gap, and the rest is unexplained. V and J calls and clone size are as listed in that table; D and trimming were resolved from the DNA. The sample table lists just over 2,000,000 clones, over 85% of them with a count of one. About 0.13% of the sample comes from the top ten.

Sequencing input: naive CD4+ T cells sorted from blood. Per the publication, the cell subset or site label means: CD45RA+ positively selected. The TCR was taken from a man aged 18-30 years in good health. In this chain, TRBV10-3 is recombined with TRBJ2-1; TRBD2 might be the D gene, on 6 matching bases. The CDR3 has the sequence CAISESEGSSYNEQFF. In nucleotide form, the sequence is TGTGCCATCAGTGAGTCGGAGGGGAGCTCCTACAATGAGCAGTTCTTC.